These T cell receptor beta chains were read from a single sample in a study of blood T cells in healthy people across ages. TCRdb passed the 5' RACE reads through MiXCR, listing each CDR3 protein once. The table records 1,100,000 or so distinct CDR3 sequences, around 43% of them present only once. Sequencing used blood. The receptor source for this set is a woman aged 55-69 years in good health. CDR3s include the opening cysteine and the closing phenylalanine or tryptophan. A D gene is named only where the DNA matches it firmly. Some rows mark clone size as missing; the rest say once, few, many or name a class of expanded clone.

clone_size	d_call	v_call	j_call	cdr3_aa	cdr3_nt
-	-	TRBV12-3/TRBV12-4	TRBJ1-5	CASSLVRQDSPQHF	TGTGCCAGCAGTTTAGTTCGACAGGACTCGCCCCAGCATTTT
few	-	TRBV2	TRBJ2-5	CARGKNEQYF	TGTGCCAGGGGAAAGAATGAGCAGTACTTC
few	-	TRBV28	TRBJ2-7	CASLGWLLAGEQYF	TGTGCCAGTTTGGGTTGGCTCCTGGCGGGCGAGCAGTACTTC
-	TRBD2	TRBV7-9	TRBJ2-5	CASSTAGGPPETQYF	TGTGCCAGCAGTACAGCGGGAGGGCCCCCAGAGACCCAGTACTTC
-	TRBD1	TRBV15	TRBJ1-2	CATSRDRGLYYGYTF	TGTGCCACCAGCAGGGACAGGGGGCTGTACTATGGCTACACCTTC
-	-	TRBV12-3/TRBV12-4	TRBJ2-7	CASSRQNTYEQYF	TGTGCCAGCAGCCGACAGAATACCTACGAGCAGTACTTC
-	-	TRBV7-2	TRBJ2-3	CGSTSLSTDTQYF	TGTGGCAGCACAAGTCTAAGCACAGATACGCAGTATTTT
few	TRBD2	TRBV20-1	TRBJ2-4	CSARGASGRGNIQYF	TGCAGTGCTAGAGGGGCTAGCGGGAGGGGAAACATTCAGTACTTC
once	TRBD2	TRBV9	TRBJ2-5	CASNAGGIQETQYF	TGTGCCAGCAACGCGGGAGGTATTCAAGAGACCCAGTACTTC
-	-	TRBV2	TRBJ2-1	CASSVVRAKVFHNEQFF	TGTGCCAGCAGTGTTGTGCGAGCGAAAGTTTTCCACAATGAGCAGTTCTTC
-	TRBD2	TRBV3-1	TRBJ2-3	CASSRSGRVGDTQYF	TGTGCCAGCAGCCGGAGCGGGAGAGTCGGAGATACGCAGTATTTT
once	-	TRBV7-9	TRBJ2-1	CASSLGERRNNEQFF	TGTGCCAGCAGCTTAGGGGAGCGGAGAAACAATGAGCAGTTCTTC
-	-	TRBV5-1	TRBJ2-3	CASGSRADTQYF	TGTGCCAGCGGATCAAGGGCAGATACGCAGTATTTT
-	-	TRBV4-1	TRBJ2-3	CASSQVLGTDTQYF	TGCGCCAGCAGCCAAGTACTAGGTACAGATACGCAGTATTTT
-	-	TRBV14	TRBJ1-3	CASSQTTGGNTIYF	TGTGCCAGCAGCCAGACAACAGGAGGAAACACCATATATTTT
-	-	TRBV11-2	TRBJ1-1	CASSLKVWNTEAFF	TGTGCCAGCAGCTTAAAGGTTTGGAACACTGAAGCTTTCTTT
-	TRBD2	TRBV5-1	TRBJ2-7	CASSLGPSGMYEQYF	TGCGCCAGCAGCTTGGGGCCTAGCGGGATGTACGAGCAGTACTTC
-	-	TRBV6-1	TRBJ1-1	CASSWGTVNTEAFF	TGTGCCAGCAGCTGGGGGACGGTGAACACTGAAGCTTTCTTT
-	TRBD2	TRBV29-1	TRBJ2-1	CSVPSGGSYNEQFF	TGCAGCGTTCCTAGCGGGGGTTCCTACAATGAGCAGTTCTTC
-	TRBD2	TRBV12-5	TRBJ2-3	CASGRTSGIGPQDTQYF	TGTGCTAGTGGGAGGACTAGCGGGATCGGTCCCCAAGATACGCAGTATTTT
once	TRBD2	TRBV11-3	TRBJ2-3	CASSLEGGLAGDTQYF	TGTGCCAGCAGCTTAGAAGGGGGACTAGCAGGGGATACGCAGTATTTT
-	-	TRBV10-3	TRBJ2-4	CAISDSGQKNIQYF	TGTGCCATCAGTGACTCCGGACAGAAAAACATTCAGTACTTC
-	-	TRBV29-1	TRBJ2-7	CSVRNYEQYF	TGCAGCGTTCGGAACTACGAGCAGTACTTC
-	-	TRBV5-1	TRBJ2-7	CASSDRQNREQYF	TGCGCCAGCAGTGACAGGCAAAATCGCGAGCAGTACTTC
-	TRBD2	TRBV7-9	TRBJ2-5	CASSAGLAETPSRTQYF	TGTGCCAGCAGCGCGGGACTAGCGGAAACACCAAGTCGGACCCAGTACTTC
-	-	TRBV10-2	TRBJ1-2	CASSDTRGANYGYTF	TGCGCCAGCAGTGACACGAGGGGGGCTAACTATGGCTACACCTTC
few	TRBD2	TRBV6-2/TRBV6-3	TRBJ2-5	CASRPMTSGMPGETQYF	TGTGCCAGCAGGCCAATGACTAGCGGGATGCCGGGGGAGACCCAGTACTTC
-	TRBD1	TRBV19	TRBJ1-5	CASSIRDRAQPQHF	TGTGCCAGTAGTATCCGGGACAGGGCACAGCCCCAGCATTTT
-	-	TRBV9	TRBJ2-1	CASSVNTRTGSSGRWDEQFF	TGTGCCAGCAGCGTTAACACGAGGACAGGGTCCAGCGGGAGGTGGGATGAGCAGTTCTTC
few	TRBD1	TRBV20-1	TRBJ2-7	CSARSQGVLSYEQYF	TGCAGTGCTAGGTCGCAGGGGGTGCTTTCCTACGAGCAGTACTTC
many	-	TRBV28	TRBJ2-1	CASLRDPGRGEQFF	TGTGCCAGTCTCCGGGACCCGGGACGGGGTGAGCAGTTCTTC
few	-	TRBV5-1	TRBJ2-2	CASSFPRDFDTGELFF	TGCGCCAGCAGCTTTCCCCGGGACTTTGACACCGGGGAGCTGTTTTTT
-	-	TRBV10-1	TRBJ2-6	CASSEGRGSGANVLTF	TGCGCCAGCAGTGAAGGCAGGGGCTCTGGGGCCAACGTCCTGACTTTC
few	TRBD2	TRBV5-1	TRBJ2-3	CASSPFGRGTRDTQYF	TGCGCCAGCAGCCCCTTCGGGAGGGGCACCAGGGATACGCAGTATTTT
-	-	TRBV12-3/TRBV12-4	TRBJ2-7	CASSLTWAGNEQYF	TGTGCCAGTAGTTTAACGTGGGCGGGGAATGAGCAGTACTTC
-	-	TRBV21-1	TRBJ2-3	CASSTTWASGSYSLTDTQYF	-
few	-	TRBV12-3/TRBV12-4	TRBJ2-7	CASSFGAGRNYYEQYF	TGTGCCAGCAGTTTTGGGGCGGGAAGAAATTACTACGAGCAGTACTTC
many	-	TRBV25-1	TRBJ1-5	CASTPGGGQPQHF	TGTGCCAGCACCCCCGGGGGTGGACAGCCCCAGCATTTT
-	TRBD2	TRBV15	TRBJ2-5	CATSRDTSGSREQYF	TGTGCCACCAGCAGAGACACTAGCGGGAGTCGAGAGCAGTACTTC
-	-	TRBV20-1	TRBJ2-5	CSARAGTLLETQYF	TGCAGTGCTAGAGCAGGGACGTTGTTAGAGACCCAGTACTTC
-	-	TRBV2	TRBJ1-2	CASSEGTFGYTF	TGTGCCAGCAGTGAGGGGACGTTCGGCTACACCTTC
-	-	TRBV5-1	TRBJ2-1	CASSFFIASLYNEQFF	TGCGCCAGCAGCTTTTTTATAGCGAGCCTATACAATGAGCAGTTCTTC
-	-	TRBV20-1	TRBJ2-5	CSAPRSGGVETQYF	TGCAGTGCTCCCCGAAGCGGAGGTGTAGAGACCCAGTACTTC
few	-	TRBV15	TRBJ2-1	CATSRGGRDNEQFF	TGTGCCACCAGCAGAGGAGGGCGGGACAATGAGCAGTTCTTC
-	-	TRBV12-5	TRBJ2-3	CASALLGVSDTQYF	TGTGCTAGTGCCCTCCTCGGGGTATCAGATACGCAGTATTTT